The sequence of this T cell receptor (beta chain) was determined in a study of T cell repertoires in cytomegalovirus infection. Looking at the study overall: It can be stated that public TCR beta signatures indicated CMV infection as well as a matching HLA type. Study-level results: Public TCR beta family frequency separated CMV-and-HLA carriers, including in an independent cohort. CMV-specific TCR beta clonotypes restricted by HLA-C were the ones dominating the ex vivo response.

With respect to this clonotype: Its antigen is unidentified.

CDR3 length: 14 residues. CDR1 is MNHEY and CDR2 is SVGAGI in the germline V gene. Trimming took off 4 bases at V and 6 bases at J, with 13 bases between the two ends. TCRdb re-derived calls from the reads in MiXCR, one entry per CDR3 protein. In the table there are around 900,000 distinct CDR3 sequences, roughly 30% of which are singletons. The origin of this receptor is a human donor in good health (CMV status not recorded). Some clones in this sample may be carry-over from other donors' samples. J is TRBJ2-1 and V is TRBV6-5, with D hard to call. This sample comprised cultured CD8+ T cells from PBMCs, obtained from culture after CMV antigen stimulation. The CDR3 nucleotides read TGTGCCAGCAGTTTTTTCGACCCAAGCAATGAGCAGTTCTTC. Translating it yields CASSFFDPSNEQFF.